These 20 T cell receptor beta chains came from one sample sequenced in a study of blood T cell repertoires in COVID-19. Assay used: immunoSEQ multiplex PCR; TCRdb lists only in-frame clones, some missing. The sample carries 150,000 to 200,000 clones, 65% to 90% recorded once. Source material: peripheral blood. These receptors were taken from a man aged 55 to 70 with acute or convalescent COVID-19.

The J gene is TRBJ2-3, the V gene TRBV24-1; no clear D gene. The V end was cut by 4 bases, the J end by 4 bases, with 11 bases between. The germline V gene encodes CDR1 KGHDR and CDR2 SFDVKD. The CDR3 is 14 amino acids. The CDR3 reads CATSEWQTADTQYF. DNA for the CDR3: TGTGCCACCAGTGAATGGCAAACAGCAGATACGCAGTATTTT.

The chain uses TRBV19 and TRBJ1-1, with a possible D match to TRBD1 (6 bases). Germline-derived CDR1 and CDR2 are LNHDA and SQIVND (reference sequence). The V end was cut by 4 bases, the J end by 6 bases, with 12 bases between. The CDR3 totals 13 residues. The CDR3 sequence is CASSTTGISEAFF. The CDR3 DNA is TGTGCCAGTAGTACTACAGGGATTTCTGAAGCTTTCTTT. Drawing the rest from reference TRBV19 and TRBJ1-1, the complete variable domain is DGGITQSPKYLFRKEGQNVTLSCEQNLNHDAMYWYRQDPGQGLRLIYYSQIVNDFQKGDIAEGYSVSREKKESFPLTVTSAQKNPTAFYLCASSTTGISEAFFGQGTRLTVV.

This clone was seen more than once but under ten times. The genes are TRBV18 and TRBJ1-1; D might be TRBD1 (5 bases). Germline lookup yields CDR1 KGHSH and CDR2 LQKENI. The CDR3 runs to 14 residues. The ends were cut back, 2 bases at V and 5 bases at J, with 12 bases in the middle. CDR3 protein: CASSPEQGRTEAFF. The CDR3 DNA follows: TGTGCCAGCTCACCAGAGCAGGGCCGGACTGAAGCTTTCTTT.

This sequence joins TRBV20-1 and TRBJ2-7; TRBD2 matches 7 bases. With 6 bases clipped from V and 5 bases from J, the junction kept 1 base outside the gene matches. The V gene's germline CDR1 is DFQATT and CDR2 SNEGSKA (reference sequence). This CDR3 comprises 10 residues. The CDR3, as DNA: TGCAGTGCGGGGGGGGACGAGCAGTACTTC. Translating gives CSAGGDEQYF.

V gene TRBV14 combines with J gene TRBJ1-2; D is ambiguous. The germline V and J ends were trimmed by 4 bases and 8 bases, with 17 bases remaining between them. CDR1 and CDR2 from the germline V gene are SGHDN and FVKESK. The CDR3 spans 14 residues. The CDR3 region is CASSPTNLRYGYTF. In DNA form, the CDR3 reads TGTGCCAGCAGCCCGACTAATCTTCGCTACGGCTACACCTTC.

The J gene is TRBJ1-5, the V gene TRBV20-1; no reliable D call. The CDR3 loop spans 12 amino acids. V gave up 3 bases and J gave up 6 bases, with 9 bases separating them. In germline, CDR1 is DFQATT, CDR2 SNEGSKA (reference sequence). The chain's CDR3 is CSASGSAQPQHF. The CDR3 DNA sequence: TGCAGTGCTAGTGGGAGTGCTCAGCCCCAGCATTTT.

Remarks on this clone: The sample holds other DNA sequences that translate to the same CDR3. The chain couples TRBV3-1 (or the pseudogene TRBV3-2) to TRBJ1-5; maybe TRBD1 (5 bases). The germline gives CDR1 LGHDT, CDR2 YNNKEL (reference sequence). The CDR3 sequence is 14 residues long. The ends were cut back, 0 bases at V and 2 bases at J, with 5 bases in the middle. The CDR3 DNA is TGTGCCAGCAGCCAAGACAGGGGCAATCAGCCCCAGCATTTT. Protein: CASSQDRGNQPQHF.

The CDR3 bases are TGCGCCAGCAGCCCCCCGACAGGATCCTTCTCTGGAAACACCATATATTTT. Translating it yields CASSPPTGSFSGNTIYF. The V and J genes are TRBV5-1 and TRBJ1-3; possibly TRBD1 for D (6 bases). Germline CDR1 and CDR2: SGHRS and YFSETQ. V shed 4 bases and J shed 0 bases, with 17 bases lying between them. This CDR3 is built from 17 residues.

CDR3 in DNA: TGTGCCAGTAGTATTGACAGGGGAACTGAAGCTTTCTTT. It is translated as CASSIDRGTEAFF. The chain carries TRBV19 and TRBJ1-1, with 8 bases aligning to TRBD1. The CDR3 sequence is 13 residues long. J lost 5 bases, V lost 3 bases, and 2 bases had no gene match. CDR1 and CDR2 from the germline V gene are LNHDA and SQIVND (reference sequence).

The chain links TRBV18 to TRBJ2-7; a possible D gene is TRBD2 (7 bases). The CDR3 consists of 16 residues. The germline V gene has CDR1 KGHSH and CDR2 LQKENI. V lost 3 bases to trimming and J lost 7 bases, with 22 bases between them. The CDR3 region is CASSPPGAFRGGEQYF. The CDR3, as DNA: TGTGCCAGCTCACCGCCCGGGGCTTTTAGGGGGGGAGAGCAGTACTTC. The full variable domain, rest sourced from reference TRBV18 and TRBJ2-7, is NAGVMQNPRHLVRRRGQEARLRCSPMKGHSHVYWYRQLPEEGLKFMVYLQKENIIDESGMPKERFSAEFPKEGPSILRIQQVVRGDSAAYFCASSPPGAFRGGEQYFGPGTRLTVT.

This chain joins TRBV3-1 (or the pseudogene TRBV3-2) and TRBJ1-4; D ambiguous. CDR3 size: 12 residues. Per germline, CDR1 LGHDT and CDR2 YNNKEL (reference sequence). Trimming shortened V by 4 bases and J by 6 bases, and 6 bases separated the two germline ends. CDR3 DNA sequence: TGTGCCAGCAGCCCCCGGGATGAAAAACTGTTTTTT. It is translated as CASSPRDEKLFF.

V and J are TRBV5-1 and TRBJ2-7; weak D call: TRBD1 (7 bases). The CDR3 runs 14 residues. V was shortened by 8 bases and J by 4 bases, with 19 bases between the two germline ends. Germline lookup yields CDR1 SGHRS and CDR2 YFSETQ. The CDR3 loop is CASSDQGGLYEQYF. CDR3 DNA: TGCGCCAGTTCGGACCAGGGGGGATTGTACGAGCAGTACTTC.

The rearrangement uses TRBV23-1 and TRBJ2-3; unclear D gene. TRBV23-1 carries the ORF label, with uncertain function. The V end lost 4 bases, the J end lost 6 bases, and 23 bases lay between the germline ends. The CDR3 runs to 17 residues. CDR3 amino acids: CASSRWAPEFSLDTQYF. CDR3 DNA: TGCGCCAGCAGTCGATGGGCACCGGAATTCTCCTTGGATACGCAGTATTTT.

This clone has only a few counts. The chain carries TRBV19 and TRBJ1-5; D is possibly TRBD1 (6 bases). Germline V gives CDR1 LNHDA, CDR2 SQIVND (reference sequence). Trimming shortened V by 6 bases and J by 15 bases, and 27 bases separated the two germline ends. This CDR3 comprises 15 residues. This CDR3 reads CASSPGGGRTVWLHF. DNA for the CDR3: TGTGCCAGTAGCCCGGGGGGCGGCCGGACAGTTTGGTTGCATTTT. Full variable domain (rest looked up from reference TRBV19 and TRBJ1-5): DGGITQSPKYLFRKEGQNVTLSCEQNLNHDAMYWYRQDPGQGLRLIYYSQIVNDFQKGDIAEGYSVSREKKESFPLTVTSAQKNPTAFYLCASSPGGGRTVWLHFGDGTRLSIL.

The gene calls are TRBV10-1 and TRBJ1-5, with D perhaps TRBD1 (5 bases). The CDR3 has 12 residues. V lost 6 bases, J lost 6 bases, and 9 bases lay in between. CDR1 is WNHNN, CDR2 SYGVQD, per germline (reference sequence). CDR3 sequence reads: CASSDSFQPQHF. The CDR3 nucleotides are TGCGCCAGCAGCGACAGTTTTCAGCCCCAGCATTTT.

The chain joins TRBV28 to TRBJ1-5; possibly TRBD1 for D (5 bases). Germline V gene sequence: CDR1 MDHEN, CDR2 SYDVKM. The CDR3 consists of 14 residues. V lost 5 bases to trimming and J lost 7 bases, with 15 bases between them. CDR3 sequence (DNA): TGTGCCAGCAGTACCCGGAGGGACGGACAGCCCCAGCATTTT. Protein: CASSTRRDGQPQHF.

The chain is built from TRBV5-1 and TRBJ2-1; D unresolved. The CDR3 loop spans 14 amino acids. Germline V CDR1 and CDR2: SGHRS, YFSETQ. Between the trimmed V and J ends, which lost 9 bases and 7 bases, there was a span of 20 bases. In DNA form, the CDR3 reads TGCGCCACACGGCAGGCTACCTCCTCAAATGAGCAGTTCTTC. It codes for CATRQATSSNEQFF.

The chain carries TRBV24-1 and TRBJ2-1; a weak D match, TRBD2 (5 bases). CDR3 length: 16 amino acids. Germline CDR1 reads KGHDR; CDR2 reads SFDVKD. The V and J ends lost 1 base and 0 bases respectively, with 9 bases between them. CDR3 sequence reads: CATSDFTGSSYNEQFF. The CDR3 DNA reads as TGTGCCACCAGTGATTTTACGGGAAGCTCCTACAATGAGCAGTTCTTC.

The chain combines TRBV28 with TRBJ1-1; TRBD1 matches at 8 bases. V lost 6 bases to trimming and J lost 10 bases; unmatched junction nucleotides: 7. The CDR3 covers 12 residues. Germline-derived CDR1 and CDR2 are MDHEN and SYDVKM. The DNA for the CDR3 is TGTGCCAGCAGCCGAGACGGACAGGGAGCTTTCTTT. Translating gives CASSRDGQGAFF.

The rearrangement links TRBV9 to TRBJ1-4; D call uncertain. The CDR3 contains 13 residues. V dropped 0 bases and J dropped 8 bases, with 8 bases sitting between them. CDR1 and CDR2 (germline): SGDLS, YYNGEE. The CDR3 protein is CASSVAVGEKLFF. The CDR3 DNA follows: TGTGCCAGCAGCGTAGCGGTGGGCGAAAAACTGTTTTTT.